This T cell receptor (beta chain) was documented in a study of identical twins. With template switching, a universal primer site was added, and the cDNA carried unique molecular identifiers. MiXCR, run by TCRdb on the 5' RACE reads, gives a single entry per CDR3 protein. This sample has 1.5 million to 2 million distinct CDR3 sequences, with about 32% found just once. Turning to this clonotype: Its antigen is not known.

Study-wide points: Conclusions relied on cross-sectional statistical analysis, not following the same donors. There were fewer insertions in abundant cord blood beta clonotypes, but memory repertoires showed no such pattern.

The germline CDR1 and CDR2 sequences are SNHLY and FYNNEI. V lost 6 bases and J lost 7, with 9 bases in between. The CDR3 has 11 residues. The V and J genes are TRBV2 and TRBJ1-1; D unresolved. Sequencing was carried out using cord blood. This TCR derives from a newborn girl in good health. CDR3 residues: CASSGRYEAFF. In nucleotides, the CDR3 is TGTGCCAGCAGCGGACGGTATGAAGCTTTCTTT.